The 20 T cell receptor beta chains below come from one sample, sequenced in a study of a mutant IDH1 vaccine in newly diagnosed glioma. Their cognate antigens are unknown. Only in-frame clones appear in the TCRdb table, and some are missing; sequencing was by immunoSEQ multiplex PCR. The sample has 30,000 or so clones, 82% seen once. Regarding time point: week 35, safety follow-up. Every vaccine dose comprised 300 ug of mutant IDH1 20-mer peptide plus topical imiquimod. The material sequenced was PBMCs, taken from a glioma patient whose treatment included an IDH1 peptide vaccine. The receptors shown here come from a woman younger than 30 with glioma.

The V and J genes are TRBV5-5 and TRBJ2-3; D remains ambiguous. Germline lookup yields CDR1 SGHKS and CDR2 YYEKEE (reference sequence). The CDR3 loop spans 12 amino acids. V lost 2 bases and J lost 2, with 3 bases in between. CDR3 nucleotide sequence: TGTGCCAGCAGCTTCCACACAGATACGCAGTATTTT. This sequence encodes CASSFHTDTQYF.

This clone came up a few times. The chain joins TRBV29-1 to TRBJ2-7; no firm D call. This CDR3 has 12 amino acids. CDR1 is SQVTM, CDR2 ANQGSEA, per germline. Trimming removed 5 bases from V and 7 bases from J, with 15 bases in between. The DNA for the CDR3 is TGCAGCGTTTCCCTCGACCCGAAAGAGCAGTACTTC. This translates into CSVSLDPKEQYF.

V is TRBV5-1 and J is TRBJ1-3, with TRBD1 as a possible D gene (6 bases). Trimming took 0 bases from V and 1 from J, leaving 14 bases between them. The CDR3 covers 17 residues. Germline lookup yields CDR1 SGHRS and CDR2 YFSETQ. The CDR3 nucleotides are TGCGCCAGCAGCTTGGATTATCGGGGGCCTTCTGGAAACACCATATATTTT. Amino acids: CASSLDYRGPSGNTIYF.

The chain links TRBV19 to TRBJ1-1, with D possibly TRBD1 on 5 matching bases. This CDR3 comprises 15 residues. Germline values: CDR1 LNHDA, CDR2 SQIVND (reference sequence). The V end lost 1 base, the J end lost 0 bases, and 9 bases lay between the germline ends. This chain's CDR3 is CASSIVGTVNTEAFF. The CDR3 nucleotides read TGTGCCAGTAGTATAGTAGGGACGGTGAACACTGAAGCTTTCTTT.

The J gene is TRBJ2-7, the V gene TRBV4-3, with unresolved D. The CDR3 covers 14 residues. Germline lookup yields CDR1 LGHNA and CDR2 YSLEER. V shed 0 bases and J shed 1 base, with 7 bases lying between them. Here the CDR3 DNA reads TGCGCCAGCAGCCAAGAGTCTCTTTCCTACGAGCAGTACTTC. Translated, it gives CASSQESLSYEQYF.

V usage is TRBV28 and J usage is TRBJ2-1, with 8 nucleotides matching TRBD2. Germline CDR1 is MDHEN and CDR2 is SYDVKM. The V gene end was trimmed by 6 bases and the J gene end by 14 bases; junction bases not matched to a gene: 9. This CDR3 spans 12 amino acids. The CDR3 reads CASRLREGIEFF. CDR3 DNA: TGTGCCAGCAGGTTACGGGAGGGAATCGAGTTCTTC. Looking up the rest from reference TRBV28 and TRBJ2-1 gives the full variable domain: DVKVTQSSRYLVKRTGEKVFLECVQDMDHENMFWYRQDPGLGLRLIYFSYDVKMKEKGDIPEGYSVSREKKERFSLILESASTNQTSMYLCASRLREGIEFFGPGTRLTVL.

This chain uses TRBV27 with TRBJ2-2; perhaps TRBD1 as D (5 bases). Germline CDR1 MNHEY, CDR2 SMNVEV (reference sequence). This CDR3 contains 13 residues. The V end was cut by 5 bases, the J end by 6 bases, with 10 bases between. CDR3 coding DNA: TGTGCCAGCAGTCCAGCCAGGGCCGGGGAGCTGTTTTTT. It specifies CASSPARAGELFF.

V is TRBV18 and J is TRBJ1-5; weak D call: TRBD1 (5 bases). The CDR3 runs 14 residues. Germline CDR1 KGHSH, CDR2 LQKENI. V was trimmed by 3 bases and J by 3 bases, leaving 9 bases between them. CDR3 protein: CASSPGGFNQPQHF. The CDR3 DNA sequence: TGTGCCAGCTCACCGGGGGGGTTCAATCAGCCCCAGCATTTT.

The genes are TRBV29-1 and TRBJ1-3, with D possibly TRBD1 on 5 matching bases. The CDR3 sequence is 15 residues long. The V end lost 5 bases, the J end lost 0 bases, and 14 bases lay between the germline ends. Germline assignment: CDR1 SQVTM and CDR2 ANQGSEA. This CDR3 reads CSVRPDTSSGNTIYF. The CDR3 nucleotides read TGCAGCGTTCGCCCGGACACGAGCTCTGGAAACACCATATATTTT.

This clone was seen once. The chain links TRBV10-3 to TRBJ2-5; weak D call: TRBD2 (5 bases). The tail of the sequence fits TRBJ2-7 better, so the J call may be wrong. Germline V lookup: CDR1 ENHRY, CDR2 SYGVKD. The CDR3 sequence is 14 residues long. This CDR3 reads CAISDGKTGYEQYF. The CDR3 DNA follows: TGTGCCATCAGCGACGGGAAGACGGGCTACGAGCAGTACTTC.

This chain uses TRBV6-5 with TRBJ1-2, with D perhaps TRBD1 (5 bases). Per the germline V gene, CDR1 is MNHEY and CDR2 is SVGAGI. Trimming pared 6 bases from V and 6 bases from J, leaving 11 bases between. The CDR3 contains 12 residues. As DNA, the CDR3 is TGTGCCAGCAGCCAGACAGAGGATGGCTACACCTTC. This codes for CASSQTEDGYTF.

V gene TRBV5-1 combines with J gene TRBJ2-5; no firm D call. The CDR3 sequence is 14 residues long. Deletions cut 4 bases from V and 1 base from J, with 11 bases between. Germline V gene lookup returns CDR1 SGHRS and CDR2 YFSETQ. The CDR3 is CASSLPAGQETQYF. The DNA of the CDR3 is TGCGCCAGCAGCCTGCCGGCAGGCCAAGAGACCCAGTACTTC.

The chain combines TRBV19 with TRBJ1-2; D gene ambiguous. V was pared by 4 bases and J by 5 bases, with 14 bases between. The CDR3 extends over 14 amino acids. The V gene's germline CDR1 is LNHDA and CDR2 SQIVND (reference sequence). CDR3 region: CASSTRQEGYGYTF. The DNA of the CDR3 is TGTGCCAGTAGTACGCGGCAGGAGGGTTATGGCTACACCTTC.

The chain carries TRBV6-5 and TRBJ1-1; tentative D call: TRBD1 (6 bases). V was pared by 0 bases and J by 4 bases, with 12 bases between. This CDR3 region has 15 residues. Germline V gene sequence: CDR1 MNHEY, CDR2 SVGAGI. The CDR3 nucleotides read TGTGCCAGCAGTTACTCGACATGGGGGGCCACTGAAGCTTTCTTT. Its translation is CASSYSTWGATEAFF.

The rearrangement joins TRBV5-4 to TRBJ1-1; no reliable D call. Germline assignment: CDR1 SGHNT and CDR2 YYREEE (reference sequence). This CDR3 has 12 amino acids. V was trimmed by 0 bases and J by 6 bases, leaving 6 bases between them. CDR3 residues: CASSLGRAEAFF. The CDR3 DNA is TGTGCCAGCAGCTTGGGGAGGGCTGAAGCTTTCTTT.

The chain couples TRBV5-1 to TRBJ2-3; TRBD1 might be the D (6 bases). V lost 5 bases to trimming and J lost 2 bases, with 12 bases between them. The germline gives CDR1 SGHRS, CDR2 YFSETQ. The length of the CDR3 is 14 residues. The CDR3 DNA reads TGCGCCAGCAGTAAGGGGGAAATCACAGATACGCAGTATTTT. Residues: CASSKGEITDTQYF.

The J gene is TRBJ1-4, the V gene TRBV10-3; a weak D match, TRBD1 (6 bases). Germline V gene sequence: CDR1 ENHRY, CDR2 SYGVKD. The CDR3 totals 15 residues. The V end lost 6 bases, the J end lost 5 bases, and 16 bases lay between the germline ends. As DNA, the CDR3 is TGTGCCATCAGAGACCCTACAGGGAACAATGAAAAACTGTTTTTT. Translating it yields CAIRDPTGNNEKLFF.

The chain employs TRBV19 and TRBJ2-7; 7 bases line up with TRBD2. This CDR3 comprises 17 residues. The ends lost 3 bases at V and 2 bases at J; junction bases unmatched: 13. Germline V CDR1 and CDR2: LNHDA, SQIVND (reference sequence). CDR3 DNA sequence: TGTGCCAGTAGTATTTCCTTTGGGCGGGAGTGGGCCTACGAGCAGTACTTC. Translating it yields CASSISFGREWAYEQYF.

The chain carries TRBV19 and TRBJ1-5, with D perhaps matching TRBD1 (6 bases). The CDR3 runs 15 residues. Germline CDR1 LNHDA, CDR2 SQIVND (reference sequence). Trimming took off 2 bases at V and 2 bases at J, with 10 bases between the two ends. CDR3 protein: CASSIKQGGNQPQHF. CDR3 DNA sequence: TGTGCCAGTAGTATAAAACAGGGAGGCAATCAGCCCCAGCATTTT. Full variable domain (remainder filled in from reference TRBV19 and TRBJ1-5): DGGITQSPKYLFRKEGQNVTLSCEQNLNHDAMYWYRQDPGQGLRLIYYSQIVNDFQKGDIAEGYSVSREKKESFPLTVTSAQKNPTAFYLCASSIKQGGNQPQHFGDGTRLSIL.

J is TRBJ2-7 and V is TRBV7-2, with TRBD2 matching 15 bases. Trimming at V came to 5 bases and at J to 4 bases, leaving 3 bases not matched to a gene. CDR1 is SGHTA, CDR2 FQGNSA, per germline. This CDR3 is built from 15 residues. CDR3 residues: CASSVGLAGGYEQYF. The CDR3 coding sequence is TGTGCCAGCAGCGTAGGACTAGCGGGGGGGTACGAGCAGTACTTC.